These 14 T cell receptor beta chains were all obtained from the same sample, sequenced in a study of PD-1 blockade in classical Hodgkin lymphoma. All patients experienced relapse after autologous stem cell transplantation, and brentuximab vedotin exposure was variable. The repertoire was sequenced with immunoSEQ multiplex PCR; TCRdb's copy has only in-frame clones and lacks some. The sample shows tens of thousands of clones, 70% to 80% of them seen only once. Specimen: peripheral blood mononuclear cells (PBMCs), collected at baseline. Every receptor here comes from a human donor with classical Hodgkin lymphoma.

In its sample, this clone was seen a few times. This chain links TRBV4-3 with TRBJ2-1; D gene unclear. The germline gives CDR1 LGHNA, CDR2 YSLEER. V lost 0 bases and J lost 8, with 11 bases in between. The CDR3 has 14 residues. The CDR3 region is CASSQDSARDEQFF. The CDR3, as DNA: TGCGCCAGCAGCCAAGATTCGGCCCGGGATGAGCAGTTCTTC.

The chain employs TRBV4-3 and TRBJ2-7; 7 bases fit TRBD2. The J segment lost 6 bases and the V segment lost 3 bases, leaving 8 bases of the junction unmatched. The CDR3 has 14 amino acids. CDR1 and CDR2 from the germline V gene are LGHNA and YSLEER. This CDR3 is CASSHAGGRGEQYF. The CDR3 nucleotides read TGCGCCAGCAGCCATGCCGGGGGGAGGGGCGAGCAGTACTTC.

This clone has a handful of counts. The CDR3 spells CAWSVLGPGEQFF. CDR3 nucleotide sequence: TGTGCCTGGAGTGTACTAGGGCCGGGGGAGCAGTTCTTC. V gene TRBV30 combines with J gene TRBJ2-1, with D perhaps TRBD2 (5 bases). The CDR3 spans 13 residues. V dropped 0 bases and J dropped 10 bases, with 13 bases sitting between them. The germline CDR1 and CDR2 sequences are GTSNPN and SVGIG (reference sequence).

V gene TRBV6-5 combines with J gene TRBJ1-6; 7 bases are a match to TRBD1. The CDR3 runs to 14 residues. Germline CDR1 MNHEY, CDR2 SVGAGI. The V segment lost 6 bases and the J segment 10 bases; nucleotides outside the gene matches: 9. The chain's CDR3 is CASRAGGPSSPLHF. In DNA form, the CDR3 reads TGTGCCAGCAGGGCAGGGGGGCCCTCGTCACCCCTCCACTTT.

V usage is TRBV27 and J usage is TRBJ1-5; D unresolved. In germline, CDR1 is MNHEY, CDR2 SMNVEV (reference sequence). Trimming cost V 3 bases and J 6 bases, with 9 bases left between them. The CDR3 loop spans 13 amino acids. CDR3 sequence: CASSLERSQPQHF. The CDR3 nucleotides read TGTGCCAGCAGTTTGGAAAGGAGTCAGCCCCAGCATTTT.

V gene TRBV7-9 combines with J gene TRBJ2-4; a possible D gene is TRBD1 (5 bases). Germline V gene data show CDR1 as SEHNR and CDR2 as FQNEAQ (reference sequence). This CDR3 has 18 residues. V lost 2 bases, J lost 0 bases, and 17 bases lay in between. CDR3 DNA sequence: TGTGCCAGCAGCTTATGGCAGGGCCCCGACCTAGCCAAAAACATTCAGTACTTC. Amino acids: CASSLWQGPDLAKNIQYF.

This chain joins TRBV5-4 and TRBJ2-7; 9 nucleotides line up with TRBD2. With V trimmed by 2 bases and J by 3 bases, 9 bases remained unmatched. Per the germline V gene, CDR1 is SGHNT and CDR2 is YYREEE (reference sequence). This CDR3 comprises 16 residues. The CDR3 spells CASSFYSGSRVYEQYF. CDR3 bases: TGTGCCAGCAGCTTTTATAGCGGGAGCAGAGTCTACGAGCAGTACTTC.

This clone was found once. The J gene is TRBJ2-5, the V gene TRBV6-5, with D uncertain. The CDR3 covers 12 residues. The ends were cut back, 6 bases at V and 9 bases at J, with 14 bases in the middle. CDR1 and CDR2 from the germline V gene are MNHEY and SVGAGI. In DNA form, the CDR3 reads TGTGCCAGCAGCCGTACTAAGATGTCCCAGTACTTC. Protein sequence: CASSRTKMSQYF.

This clone was counted between two and nine times. The chain joins TRBV7-9 to TRBJ1-6; no definite D call. Looked up from germline, CDR1 is SEHNR and CDR2 is FQNEAQ (reference sequence). Trimming shortened V by 0 bases and J by 7 bases, and 1 base separated the two germline ends. The CDR3 has 12 residues. The CDR3 bases are TGTGCCAGCAGCTTAGCGAATTCACCCCTCCACTTT. As protein: CASSLANSPLHF.

This rearrangement joins TRBV11-3 to TRBJ2-7; the D is unclear. CDR3 size: 13 residues. V lost 0 bases, J lost 1 base, and 4 bases lay in between. CDR1 is SGHNT, CDR2 YENEEA, per germline. This chain's CDR3 is CASSLDVSYEQYF. The CDR3 DNA is TGTGCCAGCAGCTTAGATGTTTCCTACGAGCAGTACTTC.

The CDR3 DNA follows: TGCAGCGTTACTCGGGACTATGGCTACACCTTC. This codes for CSVTRDYGYTF. The chain combines TRBV29-1 with TRBJ1-2; D remains ambiguous. The CDR3 runs 11 residues. The germline V gene has CDR1 SQVTM and CDR2 ANQGSEA. Trimming took 5 bases from V and 3 from J, leaving 7 bases between them.

The chain has TRBV5-4 and TRBJ2-5; 11 nucleotides match TRBD2. The CDR3 runs 15 residues. In germline, CDR1 is SGHNT, CDR2 YYREEE (reference sequence). The J segment lost 1 base and the V segment lost 4 bases, leaving 3 bases of the junction unmatched. The CDR3 loop reads CASSRTSGSQETQYF. DNA of the CDR3: TGTGCCAGCAGCCGTACTAGCGGGAGCCAAGAGACCCAGTACTTC.

This clone was seen a single time. J is TRBJ2-7 and V is TRBV19; no firm D call. V dropped 3 bases and J dropped 0 bases, with 9 bases sitting between them. Germline-derived CDR1 and CDR2 are LNHDA and SQIVND (reference sequence). This CDR3 region has 14 residues. The CDR3 here is CASSMIATSYEQYF. The CDR3 coding sequence is TGTGCCAGTAGTATGATCGCAACCTCCTACGAGCAGTACTTC.

The chain employs TRBV5-1 and TRBJ2-3; the match to TRBD2 covers 13 bases. Germline V lookup: CDR1 SGHRS, CDR2 YFSETQ. The CDR3 runs 15 residues. J lost 5 bases, V lost 5 bases, and 5 bases had no gene match. The CDR3 DNA is TGCGCCAGCAGTTGGACTAGCGGGGGCGGAGATACGCAGTATTTT. The encoded protein is CASSWTSGGGDTQYF.